The entry below describes one TCR beta chain. What it binds is unknown. The library was built from 400 ng RNA with molecular barcoded adaptors for alpha/delta and beta/gamma chains. TCRdb re-called the reads through MiXCR, storing one row per CDR3 protein. Here the sample spans 20,000 to 25,000 distinct CDR3 sequences, roughly 15% being singletons. This entry is derived from a study of read filtering for tumor transcriptome and immune sequencing. Study-wide background: The cohort had roughly 16 men and about 15 women aged about 47 to 90, mean approximately 66 years.

Broader study findings: IR-seq captured clonotypes deeper and more reliably than RNA-seq. The CD138-negative fraction was mixed bone marrow immune cells, not pure T cells.

The CDR3 is 13 amino acids. Germline V lookup: CDR1 MNHNY, CDR2 SVGAGI (reference sequence). V was pared by 0 bases and J by 11 bases, with 11 bases between. At the time of active disease, bone marrow was collected from every patient. This TCR derives from a donor at least 40 years old with multiple myeloma. The sample taken for sequencing was a population of CD138-negative cells sorted from bone marrow. V is TRBV6-6 and J is TRBJ2-1, with D unclear. This chain's CDR3 is CASSYSIDPKQFF. The CDR3, as DNA: TGTGCCAGCAGTTACTCGATCGACCCGAAGCAGTTCTTC.